The entry below describes one T cell receptor (beta chain). The data derive from a study of blood T cell repertoires in COVID-19. This CDR3 has 19 residues. After removal of 4 bases from V and 2 bases from J, the junction contained 17 bases not matched to a gene. Clones were sequenced by immunoSEQ multiplex PCR, and TCRdb holds only the in-frame ones, with some missing. The sample holds around 620,000 clones, around 89% seen once. The chain employs TRBV23-1 and TRBJ1-5; 7 nucleotides line up with TRBD1. Being an ORF, TRBV23-1 has a function that is uncertain. Sequencing was carried out using peripheral blood. This TCR was sampled from a woman aged 18-29 years with acute or convalescent COVID-19. The CDR3 loop is CASSRRPGQEPYCNQPQHF. CDR3 nucleotide sequence: TGCGCCAGCAGTCGGCGCCCCGGACAGGAGCCTTATTGCAATCAGCCCCAGCATTTT.